The clone carrying this T cell receptor beta chain was recorded at least ten times. These data belong to a study of T cells in Graves' hyperthyroidism and ophthalmopathy. Germline lookup yields CDR1 SQVTM and CDR2 ANQGSEA. The CDR3 is made up of 15 amino acids. The J segment lost 1 base and the V segment lost 7 bases, leaving 11 bases of the junction unmatched. With duration under 3 months, ophthalmopathy was active: Clinical Activity Score at least 3, NOSPECS at least 4. From RNA transcripts, TCR beta CDR3 regions were amplified. HTBI primers were employed in a first-round RT-PCR of the TCR CDR3. In TCRdb, the multiplex PCR reads were re-called with MiXCR into one record per CDR3 protein. This table holds 450,000 to 650,000 distinct CDR3 sequences, 14% found once.

The sequenced sample was blood. The clonotype originates from a woman between 18 and 30 years old with Graves' ophthalmopathy. This chain connects TRBV29-1 to TRBJ2-7; TRBD1 matches 9 bases. The CDR3 DNA follows: TGCAGCGCCGAGGCTACAGGGGGCGCTTCCTACGAGCAGTACTTC. This codes for CSAEATGGASYEQYF.